This T cell receptor (beta chain) was documented in a study of OX40 agonist ivuxolimab in advanced cancers. Study-level background: Subjects had a mean age of around 60 years, with a range of 23 to 79; 82.7% were male. Prior checkpoint blockade (anti-PD-1, anti-PD-L1 or anti-CTLA-4) was permitted; 40% had it.

The repertoire was sequenced with immunoSEQ multiplex PCR; TCRdb's copy has only in-frame clones and lacks some. The sample holds about 40,000 clones, more than 75% seen once. This clone has only a few counts. Its antigen remains unknown. Study findings and constraints: Averaged across samples, CD8+ T cells carried more expanded clones than CD4+ did. In a subset of nonresponders, normalized T-cell clonal expansion was also low.

V gave up 4 bases and J gave up 4 bases, with 14 bases separating them. The germline V gene encodes CDR1 SGHNT and CDR2 YYREEE (reference sequence). CDR3 length equals 14 residues. The chain is built from TRBV5-4 and TRBJ1-1; D not resolved. This sequence was found in an adult with an advanced solid tumor such as melanoma, head and neck, liver or kidney cancer. This sample comprised CD4+ or CD8+ T cells sorted from blood, obtained in a trial of the OX40 agonist ivuxolimab. DNA for the CDR3: TGTGCCAGCAGCGACGTCGGAAGGTTCACTGAAGCTTTCTTT. Translating it yields CASSDVGRFTEAFF.